This T cell receptor beta chain was sequenced during a study of CD8 T cells in ankylosing spondylitis. Overall study results and limits: A TCR beta motif of under ten highly homologous variants seemed to mark ankylosing spondylitis blood. Reportedly, disease-linked clones are significantly enriched in ankylosing spondylitis patients' matched synovial fluid. CD8+ cells made up the disease-linked clones, which were relatively rare in peripheral blood.

In this sample, this clonotype turned up many times. Antigen: not known. Quantitative 5'-RACE with molecular barcodes was used to make the TCR beta libraries. Via MiXCR, TCRdb re-called the 5' RACE reads, giving one row per CDR3 protein. This sample has around 540,000 distinct CDR3 sequences; more than 9.5% occur once, and the top ten carry around 7%. With 6 bases removed from V and 8 bases from J, the gap between germline ends came to 19 bases. This CDR3 is built from 15 residues. Per germline, CDR1 KGHDR and CDR2 SFDVKD. The TCR was taken from a male donor with ankylosing spondylitis. Material: blood, either unsorted or a sorted T cell fraction (not recorded which). This chain connects TRBV24-1 to TRBJ2-1; D may be TRBD2 (6 bases). CDR3 amino acids: CATSQDGSRQYEQFF. As DNA, the CDR3 is TGTGCCACCAGTCAAGACGGGAGTAGGCAGTATGAGCAGTTCTTC.